The 14 T cell receptor beta chains below come from one sample, sequenced in a study of shared clonotypes between healthy human individuals (dated by TCRdb to 2018 to 2020). Library preparation used the immunoSEQ multiplex PCR assay. This is the immuneACCESS table as TCRdb keeps it, with only in-frame sequences that have V and J called. A part of the clones is gone; compared with another copy, unresolved V genes explain less than half, and the rest is unexplained. The sample table shows roughly 1,500,000 clones, and roughly 98.5% are seen once. 0.36% of the sample comes from the top ten. The sequenced material came from naive CD4+ T cells sorted from blood. The cell subset or site label corresponds to: CD45RA+ positively selected. The receptors originated from a man aged 25 to 40 in good health.

This sequence joins TRBV5-1 and TRBJ2-2; 13 nucleotides match TRBD2. With 6 bases clipped from V and 7 bases from J, the junction kept 9 bases outside the gene matches. The CDR3 is 16 amino acids. Germline V gene lookup returns CDR1 SGHRS and CDR2 YFSETQ. The CDR3 bases are TGCGCCAGCACCATACTAGCGGGAGGGCTCGGCGGGGAGCTGTTTTTT. It specifies CASTILAGGLGGELFF.

This chain joins TRBV7-9 and TRBJ2-5, with D possibly called TRBD1 or TRBD2 (6 bases each). From germline, CDR1 is SEHNR and CDR2 FQNEAQ (reference sequence). The CDR3 consists of 15 residues. V gave up 5 bases and J gave up 5 bases, with 18 bases separating them. CDR3: CASSPRGGLVETQYF. CDR3 nucleotides: TGTGCCAGCAGCCCCCGAGGGGGACTGGTGGAGACCCAGTACTTC.

The V call is TRBV20-1, the J call TRBJ2-3; no clear D gene. Trimming took 4 bases from V and 3 from J, leaving 5 bases between them. Per the germline V gene, CDR1 is DFQATT and CDR2 is SNEGSKA (reference sequence). The CDR3 has 11 residues. CDR3: CSAKLTDTQYF. The CDR3, as DNA: TGCAGTGCTAAACTTACAGATACGCAGTATTTT.

Comment on this clone: Other DNA sequences in the sample encode the same CDR3. The chain employs TRBV20-1 and TRBJ2-5; D uncertain. Germline values: CDR1 DFQATT, CDR2 SNEGSKA (reference sequence). The CDR3 consists of 11 residues. The V end lost 3 bases, the J end lost 5 bases, and 7 bases lay between the germline ends. CDR3 nucleotide sequence: TGCAGTGCTAGGAAGAGTGAGACCCAGTACTTC. This translates into CSARKSETQYF.

Regarding this clone: Germline and junction disagree at one end, which may indicate a read error. The chain employs TRBV28 and TRBJ2-5, with 7 nucleotides matching TRBD1. CDR3 size: 14 residues. Germline V gene sequence: CDR1 MDHEN, CDR2 SYDVKM. The CDR3, as DNA: TGTGCCAGCAGTTTCAACAGGGGCCGAGAGAGCCAGTACTTC. Translation: CASSFNRGRESQYF.

The rearrangement links TRBV5-1 to TRBJ1-4; D may be TRBD1 (6 bases). The CDR3 is 14 residues long. Germline V gene lookup returns CDR1 SGHRS and CDR2 YFSETQ. V gave up 4 bases and J gave up 4 bases, with 11 bases separating them. The CDR3 DNA is TGCGCCAGCAGCCCGGACAGTGTTAATGAAAAACTGTTTTTT. This gives the protein CASSPDSVNEKLFF.

V gene TRBV6-6 combines with J gene TRBJ2-5; 10 bases are shared with TRBD1. This CDR3 has 16 residues. The ends lost 6 bases at V and 5 bases at J; junction bases unmatched: 12. Germline lookup yields CDR1 MNHNY and CDR2 SVGAGI (reference sequence). The CDR3 loop reads CASSTPDRGRTETQYF. The CDR3 DNA reads TGTGCCAGCAGCACGCCTGACAGGGGGCGGACGGAGACCCAGTACTTC.

This chain connects TRBV6-6 to TRBJ2-7, with 8 bases aligning to TRBD1. This CDR3 is built from 14 residues. Trimming at V came to 5 bases and at J to 7 bases, leaving 10 bases not matched to a gene. Per germline, CDR1 MNHNY and CDR2 SVGAGI (reference sequence). In nucleotides, the CDR3 is TGTGCCAGCAGTCAAACCCAGGGGGCTGGGGAGCAGTACTTC. Residues: CASSQTQGAGEQYF.

The gene calls are TRBV2 and TRBJ1-5, with 7 bases lining up with TRBD1. Trimming at V came to 7 bases and at J to 5 bases, leaving 5 bases not matched to a gene. The V gene's germline CDR1 is SNHLY and CDR2 FYNNEI. CDR3 length: 13 amino acids. CDR3 in amino acids: CASKGTDYQPQHF. CDR3 nucleotide sequence: TGTGCCAGCAAGGGGACAGACTATCAGCCCCAGCATTTT.

V is TRBV7-3 and J is TRBJ2-3; the D gene is possibly TRBD2 (5 bases). From germline, CDR1 is SGHTA and CDR2 FQGTGA. V gave up 3 bases and J gave up 6 bases, with 19 bases separating them. The CDR3 loop spans 16 amino acids. CDR3 loop: CASSFLALAPADTQYF. DNA of the CDR3: TGTGCCAGCAGCTTCCTCGCCCTAGCCCCAGCGGATACGCAGTATTTT.

The chain is built from TRBV7-2 and TRBJ2-2, with D possibly being TRBD2 (5 bases). The ends were cut back, 0 bases at V and 3 bases at J, with 8 bases in the middle. Germline V gene sequence: CDR1 SGHTA, CDR2 FQGNSA. CDR3 length: 15 residues. The DNA for the CDR3 is TGTGCCAGCAGCTTAGCGGGAGTGTACACCGGGGAGCTGTTTTTT. Translated: CASSLAGVYTGELFF.

The rearrangement uses TRBV19 and TRBJ1-5, with 7 bases lining up with TRBD1. The ends lost 2 bases at V and 2 bases at J; junction bases unmatched: 6. The CDR3 is made up of 16 amino acids. Germline V gene sequence: CDR1 LNHDA, CDR2 SQIVND (reference sequence). This CDR3 reads CASSIRLGQGNQPQHF. CDR3 sequence (DNA): TGTGCCAGTAGTATAAGACTTGGACAGGGCAATCAGCCCCAGCATTTT.

The genes are TRBV5-4 and TRBJ2-7; TRBD2 aligns across 12 bases. Per the germline V gene, CDR1 is SGHNT and CDR2 is YYREEE (reference sequence). This CDR3 has 15 residues. V trimming: 4 bases; J trimming: 6 bases; junction bases outside the gene matches: 8. The CDR3 bases are TGTGCCAGCAGCCTACGGACTAGCGGGGCCGGCGAGCAGTACTTC. It is translated as CASSLRTSGAGEQYF. Full variable domain (outside the CDR3, taken from reference TRBV5-4 and TRBJ2-7): ETGVTQSPTHLIKTRGQQVTLRCSSQSGHNTVSWYQQALGQGPQFIFQYYREEENGRGNFPPRFSGLQFPNYSSELNVNALELDDSALYLCASSLRTSGAGEQYFGPGTRLTVT.

The V call is TRBV19, the J call TRBJ2-1; perhaps TRBD2 as D (6 bases). CDR3 length: 16 residues. Germline values: CDR1 LNHDA, CDR2 SQIVND (reference sequence). Trimming shortened V by 7 bases and J by 0 bases, and 16 bases separated the two germline ends. This chain's CDR3 is CASTSTGLYSYNEQFF. DNA for the CDR3: TGTGCCAGTACCTCCACAGGACTATACTCCTACAATGAGCAGTTCTTC.